This T cell receptor (beta chain) was sequenced for a study of blood T cell repertoires in COVID-19 (TCRdb year 2020). For the wider study: Collaborator samples came from the United States, Italy and Spain and covered acute and convalescent phases of COVID-19. The prospective study material was composed of cDNA or gDNA derived from T cells, B-cell-depleted T cells, or PBMCs. Subjects who had been exposed to COVID-19, were actively infected with it, or had recovered from it provided the deeply sampled blood TCRbeta repertoires that made up the dataset. A freely available public database, intended as a resource for researchers studying the immune response to SARS-CoV-2, is where the repertoires were released. The samples were drawn from two sources: the first 160 participants of the ongoing ImmuneRACE study, and fewer than 1,500 subjects contributed by 6 global collaborators. A de-identified subject ID, COVID-19 status, age in years and sex were almost always included in the sample metadata. Where available, HLA class I and class II types were obtained from metadata supplied by the sample provider rather than from assay-based typing.

TCRbeta CDR3 regions were amplified from genomic DNA by means of the immunoSEQ Assay, a bias-controlled multiplex PCR. From the authors' description of their analysis: The number of nucleated cells in each sample was estimated from the amplification of reference gene primers within the assay. To quantify the absolute abundance of each unique TCRbeta CDR3 rearrangement, sequence reads were collapsed and filtered. For each sample, productive Simpson clonality was calculated by taking the square root of Simpson's diversity index across productive rearrangements. The table comes from immuneACCESS by way of TCRdb, which keeps in-frame sequences with V and J called. Part of the clones is missing from these tables; in studies checked, under half for an unresolved V gene and the rest for unknown reasons. Clonal size and the V and J genes are those of that table, whereas D and trimming came from the DNA. Across this sample there are 240,000 or so clones, with roughly 90% seen only once. Of the sample, under 6.5% falls within the top ten clones.

CDR1 LGHNA and CDR2 YSLEER are derived from the germline V gene. V lost 1 base and J lost 8 bases; the stretch between them is 8 bases long. Counted from cysteine to phenylalanine, this CDR3 has 12 amino acids. The sequence is cut down to CDR3 DNA, 36 bases in frame from base 1. What the research found in general, with its limitations: Clinical and demographic metadata were provided uncurated, with the amount varying by source and participant.

Whole blood was collected in K2EDTA tubes by collaborating institutions according to the institutions' own protocols. For TCRbeta analysis, collaborator samples were shipped as frozen whole blood, as isolated PBMCs, or as DNA extracted from either sample type. Worth noting for this clone: Its antigen is still unknown. Base qualities were left out, and no much larger clone turns up one base away.

The rearranged segments are TRBV4-3 and TRBJ1-2; the D segment could be TRBD1, given 5 matching bases. This sequence originates from a man in his 60s with acute or convalescent COVID-19. Sequencing was done on a sample of peripheral blood. At the DNA level, the sequence is TGCGCCAGCAGCCAAGCGCCAGGGGGCTACACCTTC. Translated, this gives CASSQAPGGYTF.